This T cell receptor beta chain was identified in a study of OX40 agonist ivuxolimab in advanced cancers. About the research overall: Patients receiving dose escalation had hepatocellular carcinoma, melanoma, renal cell or head and neck cancer.

The CDR3 loop spans 20 amino acids. TCRdb keeps only in-frame clones here, not all; method: immunoSEQ multiplex PCR. The sample contains over 85,000 clones, about nine tenths of which appear only once. With baseline, cycle 4 day 1, and cycle 7 day 1 as timepoints, blood was sampled. The genes are TRBV1 and TRBJ2-6; the D call in the table, TRBD1, was not verified against the DNA. TRBV1 is tagged as a pseudogene. The sequenced sample was CD4+ or CD8+ T cells sorted from blood, obtained in a trial of the OX40 agonist ivuxolimab. The receptor's source is an adult with an advanced solid tumor such as melanoma, head and neck, liver or kidney cancer. The CDR3 DNA reads as TGCACCAGCAGCCAGGGGACAGAGAATTGTAACCTACTCCGGGCCAACGTCCTGACTTTC. This encodes CTSSQGTENCNLLRANVLTF.